The T cell receptor (beta chain) under discussion was sequenced for a study of T cell responses to AZD1222 COVID-19 vaccine. As for this clone: Its matching antigen is unknown.

The study's findings and limits: Baseline serology detected seropositivity in only 5 or 6 AZD1222 recipients. The sample set comprised mostly white British donors with more females, and clonal diversity was possibly underestimated. None of the repertoires were sampled until the peak T cell response had passed.

Assay used: immunoSEQ multiplex PCR; TCRdb lists only in-frame clones, some missing. The sample has 120,000 to 150,000 clones, about 82% seen once. This CDR3 is 18 amino acids long. V trimming: 0 bases; J trimming: 5 bases; junction bases outside the gene matches: 10. The germline gives CDR1 LGHNA, CDR2 YNFKEQ. Sequencing used peripheral blood, obtained 28 days after the second AZD1222 dose. V usage is TRBV4-2 and J usage is TRBJ2-3, with 11 bases matching TRBD2. This receptor was identified in an adult who received the AZD1222 COVID-19 vaccine. CDR3 amino acids: CASSQDQASGGSVDTQYF. CDR3 sequence (DNA): TGTGCCAGCAGCCAAGATCAGGCTAGCGGGGGGTCGGTAGATACGCAGTATTTT.